The source of this T cell receptor (beta chain) is a study of shared clonotypes between healthy human individuals. Across the study: CD4 naive and CD4 memory each took three plates per donor, while CD8 naive took two and CD8 memory one. Overall study results and limits: Sequencing depth was a factor that was expected to affect clonotype sharing among donors.

The repertoire was sequenced with immunoSEQ multiplex PCR; TCRdb's copy has only in-frame clones and lacks some. The sample lists around 2.5 million clones, over 85% occurring once. Those who donated were healthy HIV-negative adults, with no recent acute infections or vaccinations reported. Germline CDR1 MNHNY, CDR2 SVGAGI (reference sequence). Trimming cost V 8 bases and J 0 bases, with 11 bases left between them. The CDR3 has 13 amino acids. This clone has a single count. Its specificity is not known. The receptor was isolated from a man aged 18-30 years in good health. Some clones in this sample may be carry-over from other donors' samples. The V call is TRBV6-6, the J call TRBJ2-7, with a tentative D call TRBD2 (6 bases). Source material: naive CD4+ T cells from PBMCs. Subset meaning: CD45RA+ positively selected. This CDR3 reads CASARDSSYEQYF. CDR3 coding DNA: TGTGCCAGCGCCCGGGACTCCTCCTACGAGCAGTACTTC.